This is a list of T cell receptor beta chains from one sample in a study of cytomegalovirus exposure and HLA in healthy donors. Using immunoSEQ multiplex PCR, the repertoire was profiled, and TCRdb retains in-frame clones only, with some absent. The listing records 180,000 or so clones. Sequences were obtained from PBMCs. These receptors were taken from a boy aged 10-17 years in good health and CMV-seronegative. The CDR3 runs from the conserved cysteine through the conserved F or W. A D gene is named only where the DNA matches it firmly.

J gene: TRBJ1-2
D gene: .
V gene: TRBV30
CDR3 protein: CACSVSYGYTF
CDR3 DNA: TGTGCCTGCAGCGTTTCCTATGGCTACACCTTC

J gene: TRBJ1-4
D gene: TRBD1
V gene: TRBV4-1
CDR3 protein: CASSLLPPLRGTNEKLFF
CDR3 DNA: TGCGCCAGCAGCCTACTACCTCCGCTCAGGGGGACTAATGAAAAACTGTTTTTT

J gene: TRBJ2-1
D gene: TRBD2
V gene: TRBV5-1
CDR3 protein: CASSVTSGVNNEQFF
CDR3 DNA: TGCGCCAGCAGCGTGACTAGCGGGGTCAACAATGAGCAGTTCTTC

J gene: TRBJ2-1
D gene: TRBD2
V gene: TRBV11-2
CDR3 protein: CASSPSGESYNEQFF
CDR3 DNA: TGTGCCAGCAGCCCCAGCGGGGAGTCCTACAATGAGCAGTTCTTC

J gene: TRBJ2-3
D gene: TRBD2
V gene: TRBV19
CDR3 protein: CASSMRSGGADTQYF
CDR3 DNA: TGTGCCAGTAGTATGCGCAGCGGGGGGGCGGATACGCAGTATTTT

J gene: TRBJ2-3
D gene: .
V gene: TRBV20-1
CDR3 protein: CSARSGDTQYF
CDR3 DNA: TGCAGTGCTAGATCAGGGGATACGCAGTATTTT

J gene: TRBJ2-2
D gene: .
V gene: TRBV5-1
CDR3 protein: CASSPRAANTGELFF
CDR3 DNA: TGCGCCAGCAGCCCCAGGGCGGCGAACACCGGGGAGCTGTTTTTT

J gene: TRBJ2-3
D gene: .
V gene: TRBV9
CDR3 protein: CASSASVPDTQYF
CDR3 DNA: TGTGCCAGCAGCGCCTCGGTCCCGGATACGCAGTATTTT

J gene: TRBJ1-3
D gene: .
V gene: TRBV6-5
CDR3 protein: CASSYGGQGSGNTIYF
CDR3 DNA: TGTGCCAGCAGTTACGGGGGCCAGGGTTCTGGAAACACCATATATTTT

J gene: TRBJ1-1
D gene: .
V gene: TRBV6-1
CDR3 protein: CASSQGSQGTEAFF
CDR3 DNA: TGTGCCAGCAGCCAGGGTTCTCAGGGCACTGAAGCTTTCTTT

J gene: TRBJ1-1
D gene: .
V gene: TRBV6-4
CDR3 protein: CASSTYPGHTEAFF
CDR3 DNA: TGTGCCAGCAGTACCTACCCAGGGCACACTGAAGCTTTCTTT

J gene: TRBJ1-5
D gene: TRBD1
V gene: TRBV28
CDR3 protein: CASSRTGGGQPQHF
CDR3 DNA: TGTGCCAGCAGCCGGACAGGGGGAGGGCAGCCCCAGCATTTT

J gene: TRBJ1-1
D gene: .
V gene: TRBV27
CDR3 protein: CASSLQGNTEAFF
CDR3 DNA: TGTGCCAGCAGTTTACAGGGTAACACTGAAGCTTTCTTT

J gene: TRBJ1-2
D gene: TRBD1
V gene: TRBV5-4
CDR3 protein: CASSGDREVYGYTF
CDR3 DNA: TGTGCCAGCAGCGGGGACAGGGAAGTCTATGGCTACACCTTC

J gene: TRBJ2-7
D gene: .
V gene: TRBV7-9
CDR3 protein: CASSLAGGPTYEQYF
CDR3 DNA: TGTGCCAGCAGCTTAGCGGGGGGGCCGACCTACGAGCAGTACTTC

J gene: TRBJ2-3
D gene: .
V gene: TRBV19
CDR3 protein: CASTSAGVPTDTQYF
CDR3 DNA: TGTGCCAGTACCTCCGCAGGGGTCCCTACAGATACGCAGTATTTT

J gene: TRBJ2-3
D gene: TRBD2
V gene: TRBV13
CDR3 protein: CASSILTSGGPTDTQYF
CDR3 DNA: TGTGCCAGCAGCATACTGACTAGCGGGGGGCCCACAGATACGCAGTATTTT

J gene: TRBJ2-6
D gene: TRBD2
V gene: TRBV15
CDR3 protein: CATSRDGGAGANVLTF
CDR3 DNA: TGTGCCACCAGCAGAGATGGGGGGGCTGGGGCCAACGTCCTGACTTTC

J gene: TRBJ1-2
D gene: .
V gene: TRBV5-1
CDR3 protein: CASSLGGEGNYGYTF
CDR3 DNA: TGCGCCAGCAGCCTCGGGGGGGAAGGTAACTATGGCTACACCTTC

J gene: TRBJ1-1
D gene: .
V gene: TRBV15
CDR3 protein: CATRSSVNTEAFF
CDR3 DNA: TGTGCCACCAGGTCCTCAGTGAACACTGAAGCTTTCTTT

J gene: TRBJ2-1
D gene: TRBD1
V gene: TRBV19
CDR3 protein: CASGTGVVETYNEQFF
CDR3 DNA: TGTGCCAGTGGGACAGGGGTTGTAGAAACCTACAATGAGCAGTTCTTC

J gene: TRBJ1-2
D gene: TRBD1
V gene: TRBV9
CDR3 protein: CASRDSLNYGYTF
CDR3 DNA: TGTGCCAGCCGGGACAGCCTTAACTATGGCTACACCTTC

J gene: TRBJ2-7
D gene: .
V gene: TRBV7-9
CDR3 protein: CASSSPGTHPYEQYF
CDR3 DNA: TGTGCCAGCAGCTCCCCCGGGACACATCCCTACGAGCAGTACTTC

J gene: TRBJ1-6
D gene: .
V gene: TRBV9
CDR3 protein: CASSDKDKGGNSPLHF
CDR3 DNA: TGTGCCAGCAGCGACAAGGACAAGGGTGGGAATTCACCCCTCCACTTT

J gene: TRBJ1-1
D gene: TRBD1
V gene: TRBV28
CDR3 protein: CASRERGLTEAFF
CDR3 DNA: TGTGCCAGCAGGGAAAGGGGGCTCACTGAAGCTTTCTTT

J gene: TRBJ1-6
D gene: TRBD1
V gene: TRBV9
CDR3 protein: CASSVGGQGTLHF
CDR3 DNA: TGTGCCAGCAGCGTAGGGGGACAGGGGACCCTCCACTTT

J gene: TRBJ1-2
D gene: .
V gene: TRBV2
CDR3 protein: CASKGESYGYTF
CDR3 DNA: TGTGCCAGCAAAGGGGAATCCTATGGCTACACCTTC

J gene: TRBJ1-2
D gene: .
V gene: TRBV29-1
CDR3 protein: CSVVGEAGFTYGYTF
CDR3 DNA: TGCAGCGTTGTCGGTGAGGCAGGGTTCACCTATGGCTACACCTTC

J gene: TRBJ1-6
D gene: .
V gene: TRBV15
CDR3 protein: CATSREAPAHSPLHF
CDR3 DNA: TGTGCCACCAGCAGAGAAGCGCCCGCCCATTCACCCCTCCACTTT

J gene: TRBJ2-1
D gene: .
V gene: TRBV19
CDR3 protein: CASSPRGNSYNEQFF
CDR3 DNA: TGTGCCAGTAGTCCCCGGGGGAACTCCTACAATGAGCAGTTCTTC

J gene: TRBJ1-5
D gene: .
V gene: TRBV6-5
CDR3 protein: CASSSRVSSNQPQHF
CDR3 DNA: TGTGCCAGCAGTTCTCGGGTCTCTAGCAATCAGCCCCAGCATTTT

J gene: TRBJ2-7
D gene: .
V gene: TRBV28
CDR3 protein: CASNARGYEQYF
CDR3 DNA: TGTGCCAGCAACGCACGGGGTTACGAGCAGTACTTC

J gene: TRBJ1-4
D gene: TRBD1
V gene: TRBV7-9
CDR3 protein: CASSSLDRGYEKLFF
CDR3 DNA: TGTGCCAGCAGCTCTTTGGACAGGGGGTATGAAAAACTGTTTTTT

J gene: TRBJ2-5
D gene: TRBD1
V gene: TRBV4-1
CDR3 protein: CASSQDRSAQETQYF
CDR3 DNA: TGCGCCAGCAGCCAGGACAGGTCGGCCCAAGAGACCCAGTACTTC

J gene: TRBJ2-3
D gene: TRBD2
V gene: TRBV4-1
CDR3 protein: CASSQGRGVQDTQYF
CDR3 DNA: TGCGCCAGCAGCCAGGGGCGGGGGGTCCAAGATACGCAGTATTTT

J gene: TRBJ2-5
D gene: .
V gene: TRBV5-1
CDR3 protein: CASSLVLAQQETQYF
CDR3 DNA: TGCGCCAGCAGCTTGGTCCTAGCGCAGCAAGAGACCCAGTACTTC

J gene: TRBJ1-1
D gene: .
V gene: TRBV14
CDR3 protein: CASSRTRLSEAFF
CDR3 DNA: TGTGCCAGCAGCCGTACGAGACTCAGTGAAGCTTTCTTT

J gene: TRBJ1-6
D gene: .
V gene: TRBV21-1
CDR3 protein: CASSKVTGTTVTLHF
CDR3 DNA: TGTGCCAGCAGCAAAGTAACAGGGACCACTGTCACCCTCCACTTT

J gene: TRBJ2-2
D gene: TRBD2
V gene: TRBV4-1
CDR3 protein: CASSRGLAGEPGELFF
CDR3 DNA: TGCGCCAGCAGCCGAGGCCTAGCGGGGGAGCCCGGGGAGCTGTTTTTT

J gene: TRBJ2-5
D gene: TRBD2
V gene: TRBV5-1
CDR3 protein: CASSLMGSGEETQYF
CDR3 DNA: TGCGCCAGCAGCTTGATGGGTAGCGGGGAAGAGACCCAGTACTTC

J gene: TRBJ2-2
D gene: TRBD1
V gene: TRBV19
CDR3 protein: CASSGGQPNTGELFF
CDR3 DNA: TGTGCCAGTAGTGGGGGACAGCCAAACACCGGGGAGCTGTTTTTT

J gene: TRBJ2-1
D gene: .
V gene: TRBV5-1
CDR3 protein: CASSSLRIEQFF
CDR3 DNA: TGCGCCAGCAGCAGCCTCAGGATTGAGCAGTTCTTC

J gene: TRBJ2-5
D gene: TRBD1
V gene: TRBV19
CDR3 protein: CASSADRLPQETQYF
CDR3 DNA: TGTGCCAGTAGTGCGGACAGGTTACCTCAAGAGACCCAGTACTTC

J gene: TRBJ1-1
D gene: .
V gene: TRBV5-1
CDR3 protein: CASSLGGPNTEAFF
CDR3 DNA: TGCGCCAGCAGCTTGGGGGGGCCGAACACTGAAGCTTTCTTT

J gene: TRBJ2-7
D gene: TRBD2
V gene: TRBV10-3
CDR3 protein: CAISHSSGVQPEQYF
CDR3 DNA: TGTGCCATCAGTCATTCTAGCGGGGTGCAGCCCGAGCAGTACTTC

J gene: TRBJ1-6
D gene: TRBD1
V gene: TRBV7-2
CDR3 protein: CASSWLGTGYSPLHF
CDR3 DNA: TGTGCCAGCAGCTGGCTTGGGACAGGGTATTCACCCCTCCACTTT

J gene: TRBJ2-5
D gene: TRBD2
V gene: TRBV5-6
CDR3 protein: CASSLGSGKETQYF
CDR3 DNA: TGTGCCAGCAGCTTGGGTAGCGGGAAAGAGACCCAGTACTTC

J gene: TRBJ1-2
D gene: TRBD1
V gene: TRBV6-1
CDR3 protein: CASRLDRGRAYGYTF
CDR3 DNA: TGTGCCAGCAGACTCGACAGGGGGCGCGCCTATGGCTACACCTTC

J gene: TRBJ1-6
D gene: .
V gene: TRBV27
CDR3 protein: CASTYLGPGMTPLHF
CDR3 DNA: TGTGCCAGCACCTATCTCGGACCGGGAATGACACCCCTCCACTTT

J gene: TRBJ2-3
D gene: .
V gene: TRBV7-6
CDR3 protein: CASSPFHEGVTDTQYF
CDR3 DNA: TGTGCCAGCAGCCCTTTTCATGAGGGGGTTACAGATACGCAGTATTTT

J gene: TRBJ1-3
D gene: .
V gene: TRBV9
CDR3 protein: CASSVDARFTGNTIYF
CDR3 DNA: TGTGCCAGCAGCGTAGACGCCAGGTTTACTGGAAACACCATATATTTT